This entry is about one TCR beta chain. The antigen is unknown. This sample stems from a study of T cell responses to AZD1222 COVID-19 vaccine. Broader study findings: Only a handful of AZD1222 recipients, several in all, had baseline seropositivity. Reports say nearly half of spike-specific TCRs go after unmutated variant regions. Repertoires were obtained only post-peak T cell response.

Profiled with immunoSEQ multiplex PCR; TCRdb holds only in-frame clones, not every one. In the table there are roughly 140,000 clones, approximately 78% of which are singletons. The V gene's germline CDR1 is MNHEY and CDR2 SVGEGT. The CDR3 has 15 residues. V was pared by 4 bases and J by 2 bases, with 13 bases between. The clonotype comes from an adult in good health. This chain uses TRBV6-2 or TRBV6-3 with TRBJ2-3; D unresolved. This specimen was peripheral blood, taken on day 0 of MenACWY control vaccination. CDR3 bases: TGTGCCAGCAGTTCCATAGCCCGGAACACAGATACGCAGTATTTT. As protein: CASSSIARNTDTQYF.